Only a few counts were recorded for the clone carrying this T cell receptor (beta chain). The authors ran a second PCR of 7 to 11 cycles using a sample-barcoded 5' primer and a J-beta primer mix. Each cDNA was tagged by a template-switch adaptor containing 12 random nucleotides. Each of the samples gave a minimum of 2.5 million paired-end reads that contained CDR3. TCRdb re-derived calls from the 5' RACE reads in MiXCR, one entry per CDR3 protein. The sample carries about 570,000 distinct CDR3 sequences, 27% recorded once. This entry belongs to a study of blood T cells in healthy people across ages. The CDR3 is 16 amino acids. The germline CDR1 and CDR2 sequences are SGHTA and FQGNSA. V lost 4 bases and J lost 1, with 13 bases in between.

The rearrangement joins TRBV7-2 to TRBJ2-2; the D gene is possibly TRBD1 (5 bases). The sequenced sample consisted of blood. The source is a woman aged 70-85 years in good health. CDR3 DNA sequence: TGTGCCAGCAGCTCACAGGCGCACGTGAACACCGGGGAGCTGTTTTTT. Residues: CASSSQAHVNTGELFF.